This is a list of T cell receptor beta chains from one sample in a study of beta chain features in type 1 diabetes. This table comes from immunoSEQ multiplex PCR, and its TCRdb copy is limited to in-frame clones, with some not included. The sample consists of 500,000 to 850,000 clones, around an eighth of them appearing once. Sequencing used naive CD4+ T cells from blood. Receptors were obtained from a man aged 18-30 years with type 1 diabetes. Both conserved end residues are part of each CDR3. A D gene is named only where the DNA matches it firmly. Expanded clones are given a class, and other clones once, few, many or no size at all.

J: TRBJ2-2; D: TRBD2; V: TRBV14; size: few; CDR3: CASSQDLPTAGGETGELFF; DNA: TGTGCCAGCAGCCAAGATCTTCCGACAGCGGGAGGGGAGACCGGGGAGCTGTTTTTT
J: TRBJ2-7; D: NA; V: TRBV6-5; size: few; CDR3: CASSRGTLREQYF; DNA: TGTGCCAGCAGTCGCGGGACTCTCCGCGAGCAGTACTTC
J: TRBJ2-5; D: TRBD2; V: TRBV5-6; size: NA; CDR3: CASSQRGGRETQYF; DNA: TGTGCCAGCAGCCAACGGGGGGGCCGGGAGACCCAGTACTTC
J: TRBJ2-5; D: NA; V: TRBV18; size: NA; CDR3: CASSSLQTGETQYF; DNA: TGTGCCAGCTCCTCCTTGCAAACGGGAGAGACCCAGTACTTC
J: TRBJ2-1; D: NA; V: TRBV4-2; size: NA; CDR3: CASSQAFHEQFF; DNA: TGTGCCAGCAGCCAGGCCTTCCATGAGCAGTTCTTC
J: TRBJ1-1; D: NA; V: TRBV7-3; size: NA; CDR3: CASSLDRNTEAFF; DNA: TGTGCCAGCAGCTTAGATCGGAACACTGAAGCTTTCTTT
J: TRBJ2-3; D: NA; V: TRBV9; size: NA; CDR3: CASSVAIADTQYF; DNA: TGTGCCAGCAGCGTTGCAATCGCAGATACGCAGTATTTT
J: TRBJ1-1; D: NA; V: TRBV20-1; size: few; CDR3: CSAGSMDEAFF; DNA: TGCAGTGCTGGATCTATGGATGAAGCTTTCTTT
J: TRBJ2-7; D: NA; V: TRBV6-1; size: NA; CDR3: CASWMSPFYEQYF; DNA: TGTGCCAGCTGGATGTCCCCCTTCTACGAGCAGTACTTC
J: TRBJ2-4; D: NA; V: TRBV5-6; size: few; CDR3: CASSRRQSALKNIQYF; DNA: TGTGCCAGCAGCAGGAGACAGTCGGCGTTAAAAAACATTCAGTACTTC
J: TRBJ2-7; D: TRBD1; V: TRBV5-1; size: NA; CDR3: CASSSRTGGEQYF; DNA: TGCGCCAGCAGCTCCAGGACAGGGGGCGAGCAGTACTTC
J: TRBJ2-3; D: NA; V: TRBV29-1; size: few; CDR3: CSVLGLYTDTQYF; DNA: TGCAGCGTTCTAGGGCTATACACAGATACGCAGTATTTT
J: TRBJ2-5; D: NA; V: TRBV2; size: few; CDR3: CASSATSPQETQYF; DNA: TGTGCCAGCAGTGCCACTAGCCCACAAGAGACCCAGTACTTC
J: TRBJ2-7; D: TRBD2; V: TRBV7-7; size: NA; CDR3: CASSPGTSGRFPSYEQYF; DNA: TGTGCTAGCAGTCCCGGGACTAGCGGGAGGTTCCCATCCTACGAGCAGTACTTC
J: TRBJ2-5; D: NA; V: TRBV9; size: NA; CDR3: CASSARTGETQYF; DNA: TGTGCCAGCAGCGCTCGTACGGGAGAGACCCAGTACTTC
J: TRBJ2-3; D: NA; V: TRBV6-6; size: NA; CDR3: CASSSGRGTDTQYF; DNA: TGTGCCAGCAGCTCCGGTAGGGGCACAGATACGCAGTATTTT
J: TRBJ1-1; D: TRBD1; V: TRBV2; size: few; CDR3: CATPDRANTEAFF; DNA: TGTGCCACCCCGGACAGGGCAAACACTGAAGCTTTCTTT
J: TRBJ2-5; D: NA; V: TRBV27; size: NA; CDR3: CASSHGGVEKTQYF; DNA: TGTGCCAGCAGTCACGGGGGCGTCGAGAAGACCCAGTACTTC
J: TRBJ1-1; D: TRBD1; V: TRBV4-2; size: NA; CDR3: CASSHPGQVNTEAFF; DNA: TGTGCCAGCAGCCACCCGGGACAGGTGAACACTGAAGCTTTCTTT
J: TRBJ2-3; D: NA; V: TRBV29-1; size: few; CDR3: CSVEEGGGTSTDTQYF; DNA: TGCAGCGTTGAAGAAGGAGGGGGGACCAGCACAGATACGCAGTATTTT